A single sample is the source of the 28 T cell receptor beta chains below, sequenced in a study of Graves' ophthalmopathy and Graves' hyperthyroidism. Transcripts of RNA were the source for amplifying TCR beta CDR3 regions. Amplification began with first-round RT-PCR using HTBI primers, then second-round multiplex PCR was performed. A single record per CDR3 protein comes from TCRdb applying MiXCR to the multiplex PCR reads. Altogether approximately 700,000 distinct CDR3 sequences are present, 40% being singletons, with the ten largest covering less than 55%. Sequencing was performed on peripheral blood. These receptors were collected from an adult man with Graves' ophthalmopathy.

This clonotype was recorded a few times. The chain recombines TRBV7-9 with TRBJ2-7; D remains unclear. This CDR3 has 14 residues. Trimming pared 4 bases from V and 2 bases from J, leaving 12 bases between. Germline CDR1 and CDR2: SEHNR and FQNEAQ (reference sequence). This CDR3 is CASSSQEWPYEQYF. The CDR3 DNA follows: TGTGCCAGCAGCTCCCAGGAGTGGCCCTACGAGCAGTACTTC.

This clonotype was counted only a few times. This sequence joins TRBV20-1 and TRBJ1-6; D unresolved. V lost 5 bases and J lost 4, with 9 bases in between. CDR1 is DFQATT and CDR2 is SNEGSKA in the germline V gene (reference sequence). The length of the CDR3 is 13 residues. CDR3 region: CSARVIYNSPLHF. The CDR3, as DNA: TGCAGTGCTCGAGTCATATATAATTCACCCCTCCACTTT.

The CDR3 loop reads CARSGQDRSSGNTIYF. Here the CDR3 DNA reads TGCGCCCGCTCAGGACAGGACCGAAGCTCTGGAAACACCATATATTTT. The chain uses TRBV10-1 and TRBJ1-3; the match to TRBD1 covers 7 bases. The CDR3 sequence is 16 residues long. Trimming at V came to 11 bases and at J to 0 bases, leaving 13 bases not matched to a gene. The germline V gene encodes CDR1 WNHNN and CDR2 SYGVQD (reference sequence).

The rearrangement uses TRBV20-1 and TRBJ2-5; the D gene could be TRBD1 or TRBD2 (5 bases each). Trimming removed 3 bases at V and 7 bases at J, with 18 bases between. The CDR3 covers 14 residues. From germline, CDR1 is DFQATT and CDR2 SNEGSKA (reference sequence). This chain's CDR3 is CSARGVWEAATQYF. In DNA form, the CDR3 reads TGCAGTGCTAGGGGGGTCTGGGAAGCGGCGACCCAGTACTTC.

This clonotype showed up many times. The chain recombines TRBV7-8 with TRBJ2-5, with D tentatively TRBD1 (6 bases). Between the trimmed V and J ends, which lost 1 base and 5 bases, there was a span of 11 bases. CDR3 length: 14 residues. Germline CDR1 and CDR2: SGHVS and FQNEAQ. The CDR3 DNA is TGTGCCAGCAGCTTAGACAGGGTAGGGGAGACCCAGTACTTC. It yields the protein CASSLDRVGETQYF.

This clonotype was seen a handful of times. CDR3 sequence: CATSRDRGRIGNEQYF. CDR3 sequence (DNA): TGTGCCACCAGCAGAGATAGGGGGCGTATAGGCAACGAGCAGTACTTC. The V call is TRBV15, the J call TRBJ2-7; TRBD1 agrees at 7 bases. The CDR3 covers 16 residues. Trimming removed 0 bases from V and 5 bases from J; junction bases left unmatched: 10. CDR1 LNHNV and CDR2 YYDKDF come from the germline V gene (reference sequence).

This chain uses TRBV5-8 with TRBJ1-6, with 11 nucleotides matching TRBD1. The CDR3 extends over 14 amino acids. J was trimmed by 7 bases and V by 8 bases; bases with no gene match: 5. Germline loops: CDR1 SGHTS, CDR2 YDEGEE. The CDR3 is CARGGQGGNSPLHF. As DNA, the CDR3 is TGTGCCAGGGGGGGACAGGGGGGAAATTCACCCCTCCACTTT. The variable domain in full, with the rest retrieved from reference TRBV5-8 and TRBJ1-6, is EAGVTQSPTHLIKTRGQQATLRCSPISGHTSVYWYQQALGLGLQFLLWYDEGEERNRGNFPPRFSGRQFPNYSSELNVNALELEDSALYLCARGGQGGNSPLHFGNGTRLTVT.

J is TRBJ1-5 and V is TRBV14; D is possibly TRBD1 (5 bases). With 4 bases removed from V and 7 bases from J, the gap between germline ends came to 11 bases. This CDR3 comprises 13 residues. Germline V gives CDR1 SGHDN, CDR2 FVKESK. The CDR3 spells CASSRGRDQPQHF. The CDR3 DNA reads as TGTGCCAGCAGCCGGGGACGTGACCAGCCCCAGCATTTT.

This clonotype was counted many times. This chain connects TRBV7-3 to TRBJ2-2; D perhaps matches TRBD2 (6 bases). Trimming stripped 2 bases from V and 6 bases from J, with 19 bases between. Germline V CDR1 and CDR2: SGHTA, FQGTGA. The CDR3 totals 17 residues. CDR3 sequence (DNA): TGTGCCAGCAGCTTATCCCCCGCGGGACTCCATGCCGGGGAGCTGTTTTTT. Translation: CASSLSPAGLHAGELFF.

This clonotype was detected ten times or more. The chain uses TRBV20-1 and TRBJ2-2, with D uncertain. V lost 1 base and J lost 1, with 7 bases in between. The germline V gene encodes CDR1 DFQATT and CDR2 SNEGSKA (reference sequence). The CDR3 length is 14 residues. CDR3 loop: CSARAGGNTGELFF. The CDR3 DNA reads TGCAGTGCTAGAGCGGGCGGGAACACCGGGGAGCTGTTTTTT.

The table lists this clonotype with a few counts. J is TRBJ1-2 and V is TRBV4-1; D is ambiguous. The V end was cut by 0 bases, the J end by 3 bases, with 8 bases between. Germline lookup yields CDR1 MGHRA and CDR2 YSYEKL. This CDR3 is 14 amino acids long. CDR3 sequence reads: CASSQDRQHYGYTF. CDR3 sequence (DNA): TGCGCCAGCAGCCAAGATAGGCAGCACTATGGCTACACCTTC.

This clonotype was picked up a small number of times. V gene TRBV7-9 combines with J gene TRBJ2-5; D might be TRBD1 or TRBD2, each matching 5 bases. The CDR3 has 15 residues. Germline V gives CDR1 SEHNR, CDR2 FQNEAQ (reference sequence). The V gene lost 6 bases and the J gene lost 5 bases, with 19 bases spanning the gap. DNA for the CDR3: TGTGCCAGCAGGCCTCGGCCGGGGCCGGGGGAGACCCAGTACTTC. Translated: CASRPRPGPGETQYF.

The rearrangement links TRBV7-9 to TRBJ1-6; a possible D gene is TRBD1 (5 bases). The CDR3 runs 15 residues. Germline V lookup: CDR1 SEHNR, CDR2 FQNEAQ (reference sequence). The V end lost 5 bases, the J end lost 7 bases, and 15 bases lay between the germline ends. The CDR3, as DNA: TGTGCCAGCAGCGCAGATACAAACAGGAATTCACCCCTCCACTTT. It codes for CASSADTNRNSPLHF.

This clonotype was seen many times. The J gene is TRBJ1-4, the V gene TRBV29-1; 7 bases are shared with TRBD1. Germline V CDR1 and CDR2: SQVTM, ANQGSEA. V shed 7 bases, J shed 7 bases, and the junction held 12 bases outside the gene matches. The length of the CDR3 is 14 residues. In DNA form, the CDR3 reads TGCAGCGCCGTAGGCCCGGGACAGACTGAAAAACTGTTTTTT. Translating it yields CSAVGPGQTEKLFF.

Remarks on this clonotype: The junction differs from germline at one of its ends, possibly a read error. V gene TRBV10-3 combines with J gene TRBJ1-1; 11 nucleotides line up with TRBD1. This CDR3 contains 15 residues. Germline V CDR1 and CDR2: ENHRY, SYGVKD. CDR3 coding DNA: TGTGCCAGCAGTTGGGGACAGGGGGTAGGAACTGAAGCTTTCTTT. Residues: CASSWGQGVGTEAFF.

This clonotype has a handful of counts. V and J are TRBV6-5 and TRBJ1-6; D is ambiguous. The V gene's germline CDR1 is MNHEY and CDR2 SVGAGI. This CDR3 spans 16 amino acids. Trimming pared 0 bases from V and 7 bases from J, leaving 13 bases between. The DNA for the CDR3 is TGTGCCAGCAGTTACTCGAAAGGTTCACGGAATTCACCCCTCCACTTT. This translates into CASSYSKGSRNSPLHF.

This rearrangement joins TRBV7-2 to TRBJ2-2, with 8 bases that match TRBD1. The CDR3 runs to 16 residues. CDR1 SGHTA and CDR2 FQGNSA come from the germline V gene. The V gene end was trimmed by 5 bases and the J gene end by 3 bases; junction bases not matched to a gene: 8. The CDR3 DNA is TGTGCCAGCAGCCGGGCTGCGGGACAGGACACCGGGGAGCTGTTTTTT. Its protein is CASSRAAGQDTGELFF.

This clonotype was seen a handful of times. This chain links TRBV7-2 with TRBJ2-7, with 8 bases that match TRBD1. The CDR3 is 15 residues long. J lost 2 bases, V lost 6 bases, and 9 bases had no gene match. Germline CDR1 SGHTA, CDR2 FQGNSA. CDR3 DNA sequence: TGTGCCAGCAGTCGGAGGACAGGGCCTACCTACGAGCAGTACTTC. Translated, it gives CASSRRTGPTYEQYF.

This clonotype occurred many times. The rearrangement uses TRBV15 and TRBJ1-4, with unresolved D. Germline V gene lookup returns CDR1 LNHNV and CDR2 YYDKDF (reference sequence). This CDR3 has 17 amino acids. V lost 0 bases and J lost 0, with 11 bases in between. CDR3 amino acids: CATSREGYSATNEKLFF. The CDR3 bases are TGTGCCACCAGCAGAGAAGGATACAGCGCAACTAATGAAAAACTGTTTTTT.

With regard to this clonotype: A read error may explain this, as a much larger clone is one base away. V and J are TRBV24-1 and TRBJ2-7, with 7 nucleotides matching TRBD1. The germline V gene encodes CDR1 KGHDR and CDR2 SFDVKD. The CDR3 spans 12 residues. The trim removed 11 bases at V and 6 bases at J, leaving 9 bases unmatched. The CDR3: CASGRQGGEQYF. The CDR3 DNA follows: TGTGCCAGCGGCCGACAGGGCGGCGAGCAGTACTTC.

The V call is TRBV5-1, the J call TRBJ2-7; D might be TRBD2 (5 bases). CDR3 size: 17 residues. Germline V gives CDR1 SGHRS, CDR2 YFSETQ. Trimming shortened V by 6 bases and J by 2 bases, and 24 bases separated the two germline ends. The CDR3 region is CASTYGVSSLRAYEQYF. The DNA of the CDR3 is TGCGCCAGCACTTACGGGGTTTCCAGCCTCAGAGCCTACGAGCAGTACTTC.

At least ten counts were recorded for this clonotype. The rearrangement uses TRBV14 and TRBJ1-2, with D perhaps matching TRBD1 (5 bases). V gave up 4 bases and J gave up 4 bases, with 7 bases separating them. Per germline, CDR1 SGHDN and CDR2 FVKESK. The CDR3 loop spans 12 amino acids. The chain's CDR3 is CASSPTVYGYTF. CDR3 nucleotides: TGTGCCAGCAGCCCGACAGTCTATGGCTACACCTTC.

The rearrangement joins TRBV25-1 to TRBJ1-2; D ambiguous. The CDR3 length is 11 residues. Germline assignment: CDR1 MGHDK and CDR2 SYGVNS. CDR3 sequence (DNA): TGTGCTACACTGGAAAGTAATGGCTACACCTTC. Protein product: CATLESNGYTF.

This clonotype has only a few counts. V is TRBV4-1 and J is TRBJ1-6; 8 bases fit TRBD1. The CDR3 sequence is 15 residues long. Trimming at V came to 0 bases and at J to 13 bases, leaving 8 bases not matched to a gene. Germline-derived CDR1 and CDR2 are MGHRA and YSYEKL. The CDR3 region has the DNA TGCGCCAGCAGCCAAGATGGGCAGGGGGCGGTCCCCCTCCACTTT. Protein sequence: CASSQDGQGAVPLHF.

This rearrangement joins TRBV7-9 to TRBJ2-7; TRBD1 agrees at 7 bases. The CDR3 runs to 14 residues. In germline, CDR1 is SEHNR, CDR2 FQNEAQ (reference sequence). J gave up 6 bases and V 5 bases, and 10 bases lay outside the gene matches. CDR3 nucleotide sequence: TGTGCCAGCAGCCCGGGACAGCCATTTGGCGAGCAGTACTTC. It specifies CASSPGQPFGEQYF.

This clonotype occurred many times. The V and J genes are TRBV29-1 and TRBJ2-7, with TRBD1 matching 7 bases. Germline V lookup: CDR1 SQVTM, CDR2 ANQGSEA. The CDR3 is made up of 13 amino acids. With 5 bases clipped from V and 0 bases from J, the junction kept 4 bases outside the gene matches. The CDR3 sequence: CSVSGQDSYEQYF. CDR3 sequence (DNA): TGCAGCGTTTCAGGACAGGACTCCTACGAGCAGTACTTC.

This clonotype was counted ten times or more. J is TRBJ1-5 and V is TRBV20-1, with TRBD1 as a possible D gene (5 bases). The CDR3 has 14 amino acids. Germline V gene sequence: CDR1 DFQATT, CDR2 SNEGSKA (reference sequence). The V and J ends lost 3 bases and 3 bases respectively, with 12 bases between them. CDR3 protein: CSARRDGHNQPQHF. The CDR3, as DNA: TGCAGTGCTAGGCGGGACGGACACAATCAGCCCCAGCATTTT.

This clonotype was detected ten times or more. The chain carries TRBV7-8 and TRBJ1-6, with 9 positions matching TRBD1. The J segment lost 8 bases and the V segment lost 6 bases, leaving 5 bases of the junction unmatched. Germline CDR1 reads SGHVS; CDR2 reads FQNEAQ. The CDR3 sequence is 14 residues long. The CDR3 region has the DNA TGTGCCAGCAGTCCCGGGACAGGGTATTCACCCCTCCACTTT. Protein: CASSPGTGYSPLHF.